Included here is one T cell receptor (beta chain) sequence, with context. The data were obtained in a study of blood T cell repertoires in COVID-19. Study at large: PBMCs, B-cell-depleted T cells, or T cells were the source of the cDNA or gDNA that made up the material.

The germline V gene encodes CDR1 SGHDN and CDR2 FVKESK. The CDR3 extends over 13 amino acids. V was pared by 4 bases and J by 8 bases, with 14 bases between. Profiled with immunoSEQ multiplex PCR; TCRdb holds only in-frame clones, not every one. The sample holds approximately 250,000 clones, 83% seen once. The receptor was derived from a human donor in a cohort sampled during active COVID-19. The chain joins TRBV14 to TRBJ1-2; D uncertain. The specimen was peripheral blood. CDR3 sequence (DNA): TGTGCCAGCAGCCCTAGACTGACGGAAGGCTACACCTTC. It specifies CASSPRLTEGYTF.